A few counts support the clone carrying this T cell receptor beta chain. This CDR3 contains 13 residues. V was trimmed by 1 base and J by 5 bases, leaving 8 bases between them. Germline V gene sequence: CDR1 LGHDT, CDR2 YNNKEL (reference sequence). The data derive from a study of blood T cell repertoires in COVID-19. Background on the study: Researchers got acute and convalescent COVID-19 samples from the United States, Italy and Spain.

Seattle's enrolled individuals joined amid active infection and were then monitored longitudinally. TCRdb's copy holds only in-frame clones and misses some; the assay was immunoSEQ multiplex PCR. In the table there are 350,000 or so clones, approximately 90% of which are singletons. The TCR sequence derives from a woman in her sixties or seventies with COVID-19, enrolled during active disease. The rearrangement links TRBV3-1 (or the pseudogene TRBV3-2) to TRBJ1-1, with no clear D. The sequencing sample was made of peripheral blood. This CDR3 reads CASSQVKETEAFF. CDR3 sequence (DNA): TGTGCCAGCAGCCAAGTTAAAGAGACTGAAGCTTTCTTT.